The 19 T cell receptor beta chains in this list originate from one sample, sequenced in a study of vaccination and CD4 T cells after COVID-19. The assay that was used to sequence DNA from cultured CD4+ T cells was the Oncomine TCR Beta short-read assay. TCRdb re-called the PCR reads with MiXCR, one entry per CDR3 protein. The sample shows nearly 20,000 distinct CDR3 sequences, 80% of them seen only once. The treatment: roughly 10-day PBMC culture with coronavirus spike peptide pools or control peptides (ViraFEST assay). These receptors have no known antigen. Specimen: CD4+ T cells from blood, cultured in vitro, collected after SARS-CoV-2 vaccination. These receptors were collected from a human donor who received a COVID-19 vaccine.

The chain carries TRBV7-2 and TRBJ1-1; perhaps TRBD1 as D (6 bases). Trimming took off 3 bases at V and 8 bases at J, with 25 bases between the two ends. Germline V gene lookup returns CDR1 SGHTA and CDR2 FQGNSA. The CDR3 extends over 17 amino acids. The CDR3 reads CASSLVGGTYRDVEAFF. CDR3 nucleotides: TGTGCCAGCAGCTTGGTGGGGGGGACATACAGGGATGTAGAAGCTTTCTTT.

This clonotype was picked up a small number of times. The chain recombines TRBV19 with TRBJ1-5, with 8 bases fitting TRBD1. The CDR3 contains 15 residues. Germline CDR1 LNHDA, CDR2 SQIVND (reference sequence). With 6 bases clipped from V and 5 bases from J, the junction kept 9 bases outside the gene matches. The CDR3 nucleotides read TGTGCCAGTAGCCGCTTGGACAGGGTCTATCAGCCCCAGCATTTT. Residues: CASSRLDRVYQPQHF.

This chain links TRBV25-1 with TRBJ1-5, with 8 bases that match TRBD1. This CDR3 has 17 amino acids. Trimming at V came to 3 bases and at J to 1 base, leaving 8 bases not matched to a gene. Germline values: CDR1 MGHDK, CDR2 SYGVNS. The CDR3 loop is CASSDRGQALSNQPQHF. As DNA, the CDR3 is TGTGCCAGCAGTGACCGGGGACAGGCCCTAAGCAATCAGCCCCAGCATTTT.

This clonotype was counted between two and nine times. This chain uses TRBV6-1 with TRBJ2-5; D remains unclear. This CDR3 is 13 amino acids long. Germline-derived CDR1 and CDR2 are MNHNS and SASEGT. V shed 1 base and J shed 2 bases, with 5 bases lying between them. CDR3 sequence: CASSEGLQETQYF. Here the CDR3 DNA reads TGTGCCAGCAGTGAAGGGTTGCAAGAGACCCAGTACTTC.

J is TRBJ1-2 and V is TRBV27; D remains unclear. There are 13 residues in the CDR3. Germline assignment: CDR1 MNHEY and CDR2 SMNVEV (reference sequence). The V and J ends lost 2 bases and 0 bases respectively, with 4 bases between them. DNA of the CDR3: TGTGCCAGCAGTTTAAGGGCTAACTATGGCTACACCTTC. It codes for CASSLRANYGYTF.

This clonotype was seen a single time. The J gene is TRBJ2-3, the V gene TRBV12-3 or TRBV12-4; possibly TRBD2 for D (6 bases). Deletions cut 6 bases from V and 4 bases from J, with 17 bases between. The CDR3 runs to 15 residues. This CDR3 reads CASSPLASASDTQYF. The CDR3, as DNA: TGTGCCAGCAGCCCCCTCGCTAGCGCATCAGATACGCAGTATTTT.

The J gene is TRBJ1-4, the V gene TRBV20-1, with unresolved D. This CDR3 spans 13 amino acids. V lost 3 bases to trimming and J lost 4 bases, with 9 bases between them. CDR1 DFQATT and CDR2 SNEGSKA come from the germline V gene (reference sequence). The CDR3, as DNA: TGCAGTGCTAGTCAAGGGAGTAATGAAAAACTGTTTTTT. It specifies CSASQGSNEKLFF.

This clonotype has just one count. The chain is built from TRBV14 and TRBJ1-4; no definite D call. Deletions cut 1 base from V and 4 bases from J, with 7 bases between. Germline CDR1 is SGHDN and CDR2 is FVKESK. This CDR3 comprises 14 residues. CDR3 in amino acids: CASSQGGFNEKLFF. The DNA of the CDR3 is TGTGCCAGCAGCCAAGGAGGGTTTAATGAAAAACTGTTTTTT.

This chain links TRBV28 with TRBJ1-2, with D unclear. CDR1 is MDHEN and CDR2 is SYDVKM in the germline V gene. V lost 7 bases and J 4 bases, leaving 16 bases between the germline ends. The CDR3 consists of 14 residues. The CDR3 DNA sequence: TGTGCCAGCACCGGAAGTATGTTAGTCTATGGCTACACCTTC. This sequence encodes CASTGSMLVYGYTF.

J is TRBJ1-5 and V is TRBV20-1, with no clear D. CDR3 length equals 14 residues. Looked up from germline, CDR1 is DFQATT and CDR2 is SNEGSKA (reference sequence). V was trimmed by 5 bases and J by 3 bases, leaving 14 bases between them. The CDR3 protein is CSAGGGPNNQPQHF. CDR3 coding DNA: TGCAGTGCTGGTGGTGGGCCCAACAATCAGCCCCAGCATTTT.

The rearrangement links TRBV2 to TRBJ1-1; D ambiguous. From germline, CDR1 is SNHLY and CDR2 FYNNEI. Trimming took 3 bases from V and 2 from J, leaving 19 bases between them. This CDR3 is 17 amino acids long. The CDR3 nucleotides are TGTGCCAGCAGTGATTTTGGCACCTACCTTGGCAACACTGAAGCTTTCTTT. Protein product: CASSDFGTYLGNTEAFF. Full variable domain (rest looked up from reference TRBV2 and TRBJ1-1): EPEVTQTPSHQVTQMGQEVILRCVPISNHLYFYWYRQILGQKVEFLVSFYNNEISEKSEIFDDQFSVERPDGSNFTLKIRSTKLEDSAMYFCASSDFGTYLGNTEAFFGQGTRLTVV.

V and J are TRBV12-1 and TRBJ1-2; the D call in the table, TRBD1, was not verified against the DNA. TRBV12-1 is described as a pseudogene. There are 14 residues in the CDR3. DNA of the CDR3: TGTGCCAGCAGCTTTGCGCACAGGGGGCTAGGCTACACCTTC. The encoded protein is CASSFAHRGLGYTF.

The chain carries TRBV18 and TRBJ1-2; D might be TRBD1 (5 bases). Per the germline V gene, CDR1 is KGHSH and CDR2 is LQKENI. The CDR3 is made up of 14 amino acids. Trimming shortened V by 0 bases and J by 4 bases, and 9 bases separated the two germline ends. This chain's CDR3 is CASSPPRQSYGYTF. CDR3 DNA: TGTGCCAGCTCACCACCGCGACAGAGCTATGGCTACACCTTC.

V and J are TRBV19 and TRBJ1-1; D remains unclear. Germline V gene data show CDR1 as LNHDA and CDR2 as SQIVND (reference sequence). The CDR3 contains 15 residues. Trimming took 0 bases from V and 2 from J, leaving 10 bases between them. CDR3 DNA: TGTGCCAGTAGTATAGACCGGGATACCAACACTGAAGCTTTCTTT. Translating it yields CASSIDRDTNTEAFF.

The chain uses TRBV28 and TRBJ1-2, with D perhaps TRBD1 (6 bases). Trimming removed 9 bases at V and 4 bases at J, with 12 bases between. Germline assignment: CDR1 MDHEN and CDR2 SYDVKM. The CDR3 runs 12 residues. CDR3 coding DNA: TGTGCCAGTTTAGACAGGCCCTATGGCTACACCTTC. Its protein product is CASLDRPYGYTF.

This rearrangement joins TRBV7-2 to TRBJ1-2; D is undetermined. The CDR3 has 13 amino acids. The germline CDR1 and CDR2 sequences are SGHTA and FQGNSA. Deletions cut 0 bases from V and 8 bases from J, with 10 bases between. The chain's CDR3 is CASSLALSSGYTF. The CDR3, as DNA: TGTGCCAGCAGCTTAGCGCTTTCGTCCGGCTACACCTTC.

The chain employs TRBV2 and TRBJ2-3; tentatively, D is TRBD2 (5 bases). This CDR3 contains 13 residues. The V gene's germline CDR1 is SNHLY and CDR2 FYNNEI. The V end lost 6 bases, the J end lost 2 bases, and 9 bases lay between the germline ends. The CDR3 nucleotides read TGTGCCAGCAGAACCGACTACACAGATACGCAGTATTTT. This translates into CASRTDYTDTQYF.

The J gene is TRBJ2-2, the V gene TRBV2; maybe TRBD1 (5 bases). This CDR3 has 14 amino acids. V gave up 7 bases and J gave up 1 base, with 10 bases separating them. In germline, CDR1 is SNHLY, CDR2 FYNNEI. In nucleotides, the CDR3 is TGTGCCAGCATCCGAGACAGGAACACCGGGGAGCTGTTTTTT. Translating it yields CASIRDRNTGELFF. Together with reference TRBV2 and TRBJ2-2, the CDR3 gives the full variable domain: EPEVTQTPSHQVTQMGQEVILRCVPISNHLYFYWYRQILGQKVEFLVSFYNNEISEKSEIFDDQFSVERPDGSNFTLKIRSTKLEDSAMYFCASIRDRNTGELFFGEGSRLTVL.

This chain links TRBV20-1 with TRBJ1-2; TRBD1 matches 11 bases. The V segment lost 4 bases and the J segment 8 bases; nucleotides outside the gene matches: 9. This CDR3 spans 14 amino acids. The V gene's germline CDR1 is DFQATT and CDR2 SNEGSKA (reference sequence). The CDR3 spells CSATDRGPMRGYTF. Here the CDR3 DNA reads TGCAGTGCTACGGACAGGGGGCCAATGAGAGGCTACACCTTC.